This TCR beta chain was profiled in a study of T cells in Graves' hyperthyroidism and ophthalmopathy. Turning to the study itself: Once the initial diagnosis was made, peripheral blood was obtained before any treatment.

RNA transcripts yielded amplified TCR beta CDR3 regions. First-round RT-PCR with HTBI primers amplified the TCR CDR3 region. TCRdb analysed the multiplex PCR reads with MiXCR anew, one entry per CDR3 protein. Here the sample spans 530,000 or so distinct CDR3 sequences, 17% being singletons. Disease lasting under 3 months, a NOSPECS grade of at least 4, and a Clinical Activity Score of at least 3 were features of the ophthalmopathy patients. From 8.5 to 10 ml of fresh peripheral blood, PBMCs were isolated. Trimming removed 3 bases at V and 5 bases at J, with 9 bases between. The CDR3 spans 13 residues. CDR1 is ENHRY and CDR2 is SYGVKD in the germline V gene.

The sequenced material came from blood. The origin of this receptor is a woman between 18 and 30 years old with Graves' ophthalmopathy. V and J are TRBV10-3 and TRBJ2-3; D tentatively fits TRBD1 or TRBD2 (5 bases each). The CDR3, as DNA: TGTGCCATCAGTGAATATGGGGGAGATACGCAGTATTTT. Protein product: CAISEYGGDTQYF.